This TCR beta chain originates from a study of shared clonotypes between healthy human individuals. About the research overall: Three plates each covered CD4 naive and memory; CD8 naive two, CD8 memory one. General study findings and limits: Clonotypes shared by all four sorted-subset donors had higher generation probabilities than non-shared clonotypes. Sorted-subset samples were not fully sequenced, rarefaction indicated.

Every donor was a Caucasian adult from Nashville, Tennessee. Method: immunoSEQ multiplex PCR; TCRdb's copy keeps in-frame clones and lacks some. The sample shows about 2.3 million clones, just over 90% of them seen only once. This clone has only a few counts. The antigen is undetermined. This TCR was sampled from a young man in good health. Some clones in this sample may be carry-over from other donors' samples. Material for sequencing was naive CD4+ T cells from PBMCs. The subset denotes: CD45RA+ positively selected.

The chain's CDR3 is CASTNVKAGALHEQYF. CDR3 DNA: TGTGCCAGCACCAACGTCAAGGCGGGGGCGTTGCACGAGCAGTACTTC. The V gene is TRBV7-2, the J gene TRBJ2-7; TRBD2 might be the D (7 bases). The CDR3 runs 16 residues. Germline V CDR1 and CDR2: SGHTA, FQGNSA. The germline V and J ends were trimmed by 7 bases and 5 bases, with 24 bases remaining between them.